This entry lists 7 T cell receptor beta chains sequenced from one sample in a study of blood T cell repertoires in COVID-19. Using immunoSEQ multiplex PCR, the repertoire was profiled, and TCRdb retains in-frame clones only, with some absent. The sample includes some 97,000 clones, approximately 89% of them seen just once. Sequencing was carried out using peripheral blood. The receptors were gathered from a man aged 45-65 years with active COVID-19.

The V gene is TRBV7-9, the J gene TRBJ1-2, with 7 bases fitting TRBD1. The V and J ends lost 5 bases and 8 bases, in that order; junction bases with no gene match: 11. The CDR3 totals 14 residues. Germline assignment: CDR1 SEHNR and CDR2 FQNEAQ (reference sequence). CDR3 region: CASSTPGGMGGYTF. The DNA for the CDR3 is TGTGCCAGCAGCACCCCAGGGGGAATGGGCGGCTACACCTTC.

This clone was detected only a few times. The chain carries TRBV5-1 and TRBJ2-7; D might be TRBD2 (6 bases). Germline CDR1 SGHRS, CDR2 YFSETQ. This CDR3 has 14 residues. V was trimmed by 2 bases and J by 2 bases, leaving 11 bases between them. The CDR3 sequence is CASSFQRAAYEQYF. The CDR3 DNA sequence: TGCGCCAGCAGCTTTCAGCGGGCCGCCTACGAGCAGTACTTC.

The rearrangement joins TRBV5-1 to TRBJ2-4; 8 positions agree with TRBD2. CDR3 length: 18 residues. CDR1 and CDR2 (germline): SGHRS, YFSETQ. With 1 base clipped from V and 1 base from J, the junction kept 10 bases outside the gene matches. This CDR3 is CASSLTSGARDAKNIQYF. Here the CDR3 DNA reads TGCGCCAGCAGCTTGACTAGCGGAGCTAGGGATGCCAAAAACATTCAGTACTTC.

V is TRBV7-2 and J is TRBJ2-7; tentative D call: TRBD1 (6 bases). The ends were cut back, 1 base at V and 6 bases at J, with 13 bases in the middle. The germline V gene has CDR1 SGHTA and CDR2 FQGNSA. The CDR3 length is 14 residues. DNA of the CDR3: TGTGCCAGCAGCTTAGATCCGGTACAGGGCGAGCAGTACGTC. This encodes CASSLDPVQGEQYV.

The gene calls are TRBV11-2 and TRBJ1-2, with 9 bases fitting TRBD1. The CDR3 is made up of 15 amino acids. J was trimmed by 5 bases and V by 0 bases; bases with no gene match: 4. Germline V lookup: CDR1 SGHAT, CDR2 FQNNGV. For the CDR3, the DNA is TGTGCCAGCAGCTTAGAGACAGGGGGGAGGTATGGCTACACCTTC. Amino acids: CASSLETGGRYGYTF.

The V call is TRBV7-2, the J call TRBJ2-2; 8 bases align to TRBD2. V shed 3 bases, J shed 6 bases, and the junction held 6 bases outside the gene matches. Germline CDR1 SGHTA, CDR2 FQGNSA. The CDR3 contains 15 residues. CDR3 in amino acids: CASSLGLGAAGELFF. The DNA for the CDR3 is TGTGCCAGCAGCTTGGGACTAGGAGCGGCCGGGGAGCTGTTTTTT.

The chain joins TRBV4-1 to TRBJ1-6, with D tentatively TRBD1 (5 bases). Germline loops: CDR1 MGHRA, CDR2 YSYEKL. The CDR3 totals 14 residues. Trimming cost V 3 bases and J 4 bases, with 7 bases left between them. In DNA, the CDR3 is TGCGCCAGCAGCCACGGGGGGTATAATTCACCCCTCCACTTT. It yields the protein CASSHGGYNSPLHF.